This entry lists 20 T cell receptor beta chains sequenced from one sample in a study of shared clonotypes between healthy human individuals (TCRdb year 2020). Libraries came from the immunoSEQ multiplex PCR assay. The table was pulled from immuneACCESS by TCRdb, which kept in-frame rearrangements only. Such tables lose some clones; where checked, under half of the loss comes from unresolved V genes, and the rest has no known cause. Here the sample has about 870,000 clones; 80% to 95% occur a single time. The top ten clones comprise about 24% of the sample. CD8 naive samples consisted of CD45RO-negative cells that were positively selected for CCR7, yielding a CD45RA+CCR7+ population without TemRA cells. What was sequenced was naive CD8+ T cells sorted from blood. The cell subset or site label corresponds to: CD45RA+CCR7+. These receptor sequences come from a man aged 25 to 45 in good health.

This clone has only one observation. The gene calls are TRBV25-1 and TRBJ2-7; the match to TRBD1 covers 7 bases. Trimming cost V 6 bases and J 3 bases; bases outside gene matches: 5. This CDR3 region has 13 residues. CDR1 and CDR2 (germline): MGHDK, SYGVNS. CDR3 loop: CASSETGNYEQYF. For the CDR3, the DNA is TGTGCCAGCAGCGAGACAGGGAACTACGAGCAGTACTTC.

This chain connects TRBV15 to TRBJ2-4; possible D gene TRBD1, 7 bases. Germline V gives CDR1 LNHNV, CDR2 YYDKDF (reference sequence). Trimming cost V 8 bases and J 1 base, with 18 bases left between them. This CDR3 is 16 amino acids long. In DNA form, the CDR3 reads TGTGCCACCGGAGGAGGGGGCGGTGGGGCCAAAAACATTCAGTACTTC. Protein: CATGGGGGGAKNIQYF.

With regard to this clone: This sample also contains other DNA sequences that code for the same CDR3. This chain connects TRBV27 to TRBJ2-3; the match to TRBD2 covers 7 bases. The CDR3 extends over 16 amino acids. Germline CDR1 reads MNHEY; CDR2 reads SMNVEV (reference sequence). With V trimmed by 1 base and J by 1 base, 5 bases remained unmatched. This chain's CDR3 is CASSLLRAGGTDTQYF. CDR3 DNA sequence: TGTGCCAGCAGTTTATTGAGGGCGGGGGGCACAGATACGCAGTATTTT.

The chain joins TRBV7-6 to TRBJ2-7, with TRBD2 matching 11 bases. CDR3 size: 15 residues. Germline loops: CDR1 SGHVS, CDR2 FNYEAQ. Trimming cost V 1 base and J 6 bases; bases outside gene matches: 5. CDR3 nucleotide sequence: TGTGCCAGCAGCTTAGTAACTAGCGGGAGTCTCGAGCAGTACTTC. It encodes CASSLVTSGSLEQYF.

The chain joins TRBV15 to TRBJ2-1, with 8 bases identical to TRBD2. Germline CDR1 is LNHNV and CDR2 is YYDKDF (reference sequence). The J segment lost 6 bases and the V segment lost 8 bases, leaving 12 bases of the junction unmatched. This CDR3 has 15 amino acids. CDR3 coding DNA: TGTGCCACCGGGACACATCATAGCGGGATCAATGAGCAGTTCTTC. Amino acids: CATGTHHSGINEQFF.

The V call is TRBV27, the J call TRBJ2-3, with D perhaps matching TRBD2 (5 bases). The V gene's germline CDR1 is MNHEY and CDR2 SMNVEV (reference sequence). The CDR3 runs 17 residues. With 1 base removed from V and 1 base from J, the gap between germline ends came to 15 bases. The CDR3 nucleotides read TGTGCCAGCAGTTTATTGAGGACTCGGGGTGGCACAGATACGCAGTATTTT. Its protein product is CASSLLRTRGGTDTQYF.

This rearrangement joins TRBV4-1 to TRBJ2-7; 7 bases agree with TRBD2. Trimming cost V 2 bases and J 2 bases; bases outside gene matches: 6. The CDR3 covers 15 residues. Germline V gives CDR1 MGHRA, CDR2 YSYEKL. The DNA of the CDR3 is TGCGCCAGCAGCCAATGGGGGGGACGGACCTACGAGCAGTACTTC. Its translation is CASSQWGGRTYEQYF.

The chain combines TRBV5-6 with TRBJ2-7; 7 bases map to TRBD1. With V trimmed by 4 bases and J by 4 bases, 20 bases remained unmatched. The germline CDR1 and CDR2 sequences are SGHDT and YYEEEE. The CDR3 covers 18 residues. The CDR3 coding sequence is TGTGCCAGCAGCCAACCCCTCGGGACAGTTGAGGTGGATTACGAGCAGTACTTC. It specifies CASSQPLGTVEVDYEQYF.

This rearrangement joins TRBV5-3 to TRBJ2-3; 10 bases are shared with TRBD2. TRBV5-3 carries the ORF label, with uncertain function. Trimming took 5 bases from V and 5 from J; bases not matched to a gene: 8. CDR3 length: 15 residues. The CDR3 here is CARRPLAGWGDTQYF. CDR3 in DNA: TGTGCCAGAAGGCCACTAGCGGGATGGGGAGATACGCAGTATTTT.

This rearrangement joins TRBV7-3 to TRBJ2-3, with a tentative D call TRBD2 (5 bases). From germline, CDR1 is SGHTA and CDR2 FQGTGA. The V gene lost 2 bases and the J gene lost 0 bases, with 12 bases spanning the gap. This CDR3 is built from 16 residues. The CDR3 region has the DNA TGTGCCAGCAGCTTAGCCGGAGGATCTAGCACAGATACGCAGTATTTT. It yields the protein CASSLAGGSSTDTQYF.

The rearrangement joins TRBV18 to TRBJ2-3, with TRBD2 matching 7 bases. Germline CDR1 reads KGHSH; CDR2 reads LQKENI. The junction had 7 bases not matched to a gene; V was cut back by 3 bases and J by 1 base. This CDR3 is built from 16 residues. The CDR3 loop reads CASSPVAGEGTDTQYF. DNA for the CDR3: TGTGCCAGCTCACCCGTAGCGGGTGAGGGCACAGATACGCAGTATTTT. The variable domain in full, with the rest retrieved from reference TRBV18 and TRBJ2-3, is NAGVMQNPRHLVRRRGQEARLRCSPMKGHSHVYWYRQLPEEGLKFMVYLQKENIIDESGMPKERFSAEFPKEGPSILRIQQVVRGDSAAYFCASSPVAGEGTDTQYFGPGTRLTVL.

The chain carries TRBV27 and TRBJ2-5, with D possibly being TRBD1 or TRBD2 (7 bases each). The CDR3 sequence is 16 residues long. Trimming pared 1 base from V and 5 bases from J, leaving 17 bases between. Germline V CDR1 and CDR2: MNHEY, SMNVEV (reference sequence). The CDR3 region is CASSLFRGTAGETQYF. CDR3 nucleotides: TGTGCCAGCAGTTTATTCCGCGGGACAGCGGGGGAGACCCAGTACTTC.

The V call is TRBV4-1, the J call TRBJ1-4, with a weak D call TRBD1 (5 bases). Germline lookup yields CDR1 MGHRA and CDR2 YSYEKL. Deletions cut 3 bases from V and 7 bases from J, with 15 bases between. This CDR3 region has 15 residues. Here the CDR3 DNA reads TGCGCCAGCAGCCAGGCAACAGGCACCTCTGAAAAACTGTTTTTT. Residues: CASSQATGTSEKLFF.

The gene calls are TRBV9 and TRBJ1-2, with D possibly being TRBD1 (5 bases). Trimming removed 0 bases from V and 6 bases from J, with 9 bases in between. The CDR3 runs to 13 residues. Germline CDR1 is SGDLS and CDR2 is YYNGEE. The CDR3 spells CASSVGGMNGYTF. The CDR3 nucleotides are TGTGCCAGCAGCGTAGGGGGCATGAATGGCTACACCTTC.

V usage is TRBV6-6 and J usage is TRBJ2-7; TRBD2 aligns across 10 bases. Germline V gene lookup returns CDR1 MNHNY and CDR2 SVGAGI (reference sequence). With 6 bases clipped from V and 1 base from J, the junction kept 6 bases outside the gene matches. The CDR3 totals 15 residues. The DNA of the CDR3 is TGTGCCAGCAGCTCACGGGGACTAGCGTCCTACGAGCAGTACTTC. Encoded protein: CASSSRGLASYEQYF.

This sequence joins TRBV16 and TRBJ2-1, with D possibly matching TRBD1 (5 bases). The CDR3 is made up of 16 amino acids. V was trimmed by 0 bases and J by 4 bases, leaving 13 bases between them. Germline CDR1 is KGHSY and CDR2 is FQNENV. CDR3 in DNA: TGTGCCAGCAGCCAATCGAGTCAGGGTACATACAATGAGCAGTTCTTC. It is translated as CASSQSSQGTYNEQFF.

Notes on this clone: The same CDR3 is also encoded by other DNA sequences in this sample. The V call is TRBV9, the J call TRBJ2-7, with 8 bases lining up with TRBD2. V trimming: 0 bases; J trimming: 2 bases; junction bases outside the gene matches: 4. Germline CDR1 and CDR2: SGDLS and YYNGEE. CDR3 length: 15 residues. The DNA of the CDR3 is TGTGCCAGCAGCGTAGGGGGTAGCGGGACCTACGAGCAGTACTTC. It yields the protein CASSVGGSGTYEQYF.

The rearrangement joins TRBV27 to TRBJ2-7; possible D gene TRBD2, 7 bases. The V end was cut by 6 bases, the J end by 3 bases, with 15 bases between. The CDR3 totals 14 residues. CDR1 is MNHEY, CDR2 SMNVEV, per germline (reference sequence). This chain's CDR3 is CASSIGGGYYEQYF. The CDR3, as DNA: TGTGCCAGCAGCATAGGGGGGGGGTACTACGAGCAGTACTTC.

The CDR3 nucleotides are TGTGCCAGTAGTACTCTAACAGGGGGAGGCTACACTGAAGCTTTCTTT. Translated, it gives CASSTLTGGGYTEAFF. The chain couples TRBV19 to TRBJ1-1, with TRBD1 identical over 8 bases. Germline values: CDR1 LNHDA, CDR2 SQIVND (reference sequence). Trimming took 4 bases from V and 3 from J; bases not matched to a gene: 10. This CDR3 region has 16 residues.

This chain connects TRBV7-9 to TRBJ2-1; TRBD2 aligns across 12 bases. Germline-derived CDR1 and CDR2 are SEHNR and FQNEAQ (reference sequence). V lost 0 bases to trimming and J lost 6 bases; unmatched junction nucleotides: 6. This CDR3 is built from 17 residues. The DNA for the CDR3 is TGTGCCAGCAGCTTAGCTGGTTGGACTAGCGGGACCAATGAGCAGTTCTTC. This translates into CASSLAGWTSGTNEQFF.